Sequencing of this T cell receptor beta chain was carried out in a study of cytomegalovirus exposure and HLA in healthy donors. Study-level findings and limits: Most TCR sequences were seen very rarely across donors, but some public TCRs occurred in many.

The CDR3 runs to 13 residues. Germline V gene data show CDR1 as SGHRS and CDR2 as YFSETQ. V was pared by 3 bases and J by 2 bases, with 7 bases between. The protocol was immunoSEQ multiplex PCR, while the TCRdb copy is restricted to in-frame clones and leaves out a portion. The sample records under 300,000 clones, around 86% being singletons. The table lists this clone with a few counts. Its target is not known. The clonotype comes from a woman aged 18-29 years in good health and CMV-seronegative. Sample: PBMCs. The chain recombines TRBV5-1 with TRBJ2-3, with D unclear. Here the CDR3 DNA reads TGCGCCAGCAGCTCTTTACTCACAGATACGCAGTATTTT. Residues: CASSSLLTDTQYF. Supplemented by reference TRBV5-1 and TRBJ2-3, the full variable domain reads KAGVTQTPRYLIKTRGQQVTLSCSPISGHRSVSWYQQTPGQGLQFLFEYFSETQRNKGNFPGRFSGRQFSNSRSEMNVSTLELGDSALYLCASSSLLTDTQYFGPGTRLTVL.